The 31 T cell receptor beta chains presented below share a single source sample, sequenced in a study of beta chain features in type 1 diabetes. Every bit of the isolated RNA underwent reverse transcription, so sequencing read expressed TCRB transcripts. Only in-frame clones appear in the TCRdb table, and some are missing; sequencing was by immunoSEQ multiplex PCR. There are approximately 160,000 clones in the sample; roughly 9% occur only once, and 2% to 3% lies in the top ten. Sequencing input: central memory CD4+ T cells from blood. These receptors were collected from a woman younger than 35 in good health.

This clone turned up a few times. This sequence joins TRBV20-1 and TRBJ1-4; no clear D. The CDR3 extends over 11 amino acids. CDR1 and CDR2 from the germline V gene are DFQATT and SNEGSKA (reference sequence). V dropped 5 bases and J dropped 8 bases, with 9 bases sitting between them. The CDR3 DNA follows: TGCAGTGCTGGTGGACTCGAAAAACTGTTTTTT. This translates into CSAGGLEKLFF.

The genes are TRBV30 and TRBJ1-1, with D uncertain. The germline V gene has CDR1 GTSNPN and CDR2 SVGIG (reference sequence). V shed 2 bases and J shed 2 bases, with 9 bases lying between them. The CDR3 length is 13 residues. DNA for the CDR3: TGTGCCTGGAGTCGGGATCCAAACACTGAAGCTTTCTTT. This encodes CAWSRDPNTEAFF.

This clone was seen many times. Distinct nucleotide sequences in the sample also encode this CDR3. V is TRBV7-3 and J is TRBJ1-2, with 8 bases that match TRBD1. Germline assignment: CDR1 SGHTA and CDR2 FQGTGA. The CDR3 extends over 13 amino acids. V was pared by 5 bases and J by 4 bases, with 3 bases of the junction left unmatched. The DNA of the CDR3 is TGTGCCAGCAGCCCAGGGGGCGGCTATGGCTACACCTTC. Its protein product is CASSPGGGYGYTF. Drawing the rest from reference TRBV7-3 and TRBJ1-2, the complete variable domain is GAGVSQTPSNKVTEKGKYVELRCDPISGHTALYWYRQSLGQGPEFLIYFQGTGAADDSGLPNDRFFAVRPEGSVSTLKIQRTERGDSAVYLCASSPGGGYGYTFGSGTRLTVV.

The rearrangement uses TRBV5-1 and TRBJ2-1; TRBD2 might be the D (6 bases). CDR1 is SGHRS, CDR2 YFSETQ, per germline. The CDR3 runs to 15 residues. Trimming stripped 0 bases from V and 10 bases from J, with 17 bases between. CDR3 nucleotide sequence: TGCGCCAGCAGCTTGGGGGACTCAGATCCGGGGGAGCAGTTCTTC. Translation: CASSLGDSDPGEQFF.

Note on this clone: Other DNA sequences in the sample encode the same CDR3. This sequence joins TRBV18 and TRBJ2-3, with D perhaps matching TRBD2 (6 bases). Trimming pared 2 bases from V and 1 base from J, leaving 7 bases between. Germline values: CDR1 KGHSH, CDR2 LQKENI. The CDR3 has 14 residues. CDR3 in amino acids: CASSPSGGTDTQYF. The CDR3 DNA follows: TGTGCCAGCTCACCATCGGGAGGCACAGATACGCAGTATTTT.

The J gene is TRBJ2-1, the V gene TRBV18; 13 positions match TRBD2. CDR1 and CDR2 (germline): KGHSH, LQKENI. The CDR3 spans 15 residues. Germline trimming cut 2 bases from V and 9 bases from J; bases unmatched to any gene: 4. CDR3 nucleotides: TGTGCCAGCTCACCAAGACTAGCGGGGGGCGGTGAGCAGTTCTTC. Its protein product is CASSPRLAGGGEQFF.

This clone appeared a few times. This chain uses TRBV19 with TRBJ2-7; possibly TRBD2 for D (6 bases). Germline CDR1 is LNHDA and CDR2 is SQIVND (reference sequence). Between the trimmed V and J ends, which lost 9 bases and 2 bases, there was a span of 17 bases. The CDR3 runs 14 residues. In nucleotides, the CDR3 is TGTGCCAGCCTTGTCCGGGGGAACCCCTACGAGCAGTACTTC. Translated, it gives CASLVRGNPYEQYF.

This clone was picked up a small number of times. CDR3 in amino acids: CASSRDRSGRTGELFF. The CDR3 DNA sequence: TGTGCCAGCAGCCGGGACAGGAGCGGGAGGACCGGGGAGCTGTTTTTT. This chain connects TRBV4-2 to TRBJ2-2; possibly TRBD2 for D (9 bases). The CDR3 loop spans 16 amino acids. The germline V gene encodes CDR1 LGHNA and CDR2 YNFKEQ. Deletions cut 4 bases from V and 5 bases from J, with 17 bases between.

This clone was seen a handful of times. Other nucleotide sequences in the sample specify the same CDR3. The rearrangement uses TRBV25-1 and TRBJ1-1; D is perhaps TRBD1 (6 bases). The CDR3 is 14 amino acids. Germline V gene data show CDR1 as MGHDK and CDR2 as SYGVNS. V was cut by 2 bases and J by 3 bases, with 10 bases left in between. The CDR3, as DNA: TGTGCCAGCAGTGAAGGGCACAGGGACACTGAAGCTTTCTTT. Translating it yields CASSEGHRDTEAFF.

This clone was counted only a few times. The chain uses TRBV18 and TRBJ2-7; 7 nucleotides align to TRBD1. V gave up 5 bases and J gave up 2 bases; unmatched junction bases: 3. CDR1 and CDR2 from the germline V gene are KGHSH and LQKENI. The CDR3 runs 13 residues. CDR3 amino acids: CASSIQGAYEQYF. CDR3 nucleotide sequence: TGTGCCAGCTCAATTCAGGGGGCCTACGAGCAGTACTTC.

The V call is TRBV9, the J call TRBJ2-2; a possible D gene is TRBD1 (5 bases). The CDR3 has 15 amino acids. The germline V gene has CDR1 SGDLS and CDR2 YYNGEE. Trimming stripped 2 bases from V and 5 bases from J, with 13 bases between. The CDR3 sequence: CASSVGRALTGELFF. CDR3 coding DNA: TGTGCCAGCAGCGTGGGCAGGGCCTTGACCGGGGAGCTGTTTTTT.

This clone was recorded a few times. The J gene is TRBJ1-1, the V gene TRBV30, with a tentative D call TRBD1 (6 bases). The ends were cut back, 2 bases at V and 5 bases at J, with 15 bases in the middle. CDR3 length: 14 residues. Germline V CDR1 and CDR2: GTSNPN, SVGIG (reference sequence). The CDR3 protein is CAWSWGGKLTEAFF. CDR3 DNA sequence: TGTGCCTGGAGTTGGGGGGGCAAGTTGACTGAAGCTTTCTTT.

The chain uses TRBV29-1 and TRBJ1-2; unclear D gene. The germline gives CDR1 SQVTM, CDR2 ANQGSEA. This CDR3 comprises 14 residues. V was clipped by 6 bases and J by 6 bases, with 20 bases between them. This CDR3 is CSVPRPPSGNGYTF. CDR3 bases: TGCAGCGTCCCTCGGCCCCCCTCCGGGAATGGCTACACCTTC.

A single count supports this clone. Additional DNA sequences in this sample encode the identical CDR3. This chain connects TRBV6-6 to TRBJ2-7; D may be TRBD2 (6 bases). CDR3 size: 12 residues. The V end was cut by 6 bases, the J end by 4 bases, with 10 bases between. Germline V gene data show CDR1 as MNHNY and CDR2 as SVGAGI (reference sequence). The DNA for the CDR3 is TGTGCCAGCAGCTACCGGGGGTACGAGCAGTACTTC. This encodes CASSYRGYEQYF.

The chain combines TRBV9 with TRBJ1-4; D is undetermined. V was trimmed by 0 bases and J by 0 bases, leaving 12 bases between them. The germline V gene has CDR1 SGDLS and CDR2 YYNGEE. The CDR3 runs to 17 residues. Here the CDR3 DNA reads TGTGCCAGCAGCGTAGAAATCCCACTTGCAACTAATGAAAAACTGTTTTTT. Protein: CASSVEIPLATNEKLFF.

This clone came up a few times. The chain carries TRBV4-1 and TRBJ1-4; TRBD1 matches at 7 bases. V lost 1 base and J lost 5; bases outside the gene matches: 4. CDR1 MGHRA and CDR2 YSYEKL come from the germline V gene. This CDR3 contains 15 residues. DNA of the CDR3: TGCGCCAGCAGCCAAGGTGGGACAGCGAATGAAAAACTGTTTTTT. Encoded protein: CASSQGGTANEKLFF.

This clone has only a few counts. This sequence joins TRBV7-8 and TRBJ1-5, with D possibly matching TRBD1 (5 bases). The CDR3 has 15 residues. V was pared by 1 base and J by 4 bases, with 11 bases between. Germline-derived CDR1 and CDR2 are SGHVS and FQNEAQ. The CDR3 sequence is CASSLEGTLNQPQHF. The CDR3 coding sequence is TGTGCCAGCAGCTTAGAAGGGACTCTAAATCAGCCCCAGCATTTT. Filled out from reference TRBV7-8 and TRBJ1-5, the complete variable domain reads GAGVSQSPRYKVAKRGQDVALRCDPISGHVSLFWYQQALGQGPEFLTYFQNEAQLDKSGLPSDRFFAERPEGSVSTLKIQRTQQEDSAVYLCASSLEGTLNQPQHFGDGTRLSIL.

This clone showed up just a few times. The chain recombines TRBV7-2 with TRBJ2-1; 8 bases align to TRBD1. After removal of 6 bases from V and 1 base from J, the junction contained 5 bases not matched to a gene. The CDR3 length is 15 residues. Per the germline V gene, CDR1 is SGHTA and CDR2 is FQGNSA. This CDR3 is CASSSDRGSYNEQFF. In nucleotides, the CDR3 is TGTGCCAGCAGTTCAGACAGGGGATCCTACAATGAGCAGTTCTTC.

A few counts support this clone. The rearrangement joins TRBV19 to TRBJ1-1; no clear D. V shed 6 bases and J shed 0 bases, with 11 bases lying between them. The CDR3 extends over 14 amino acids. In germline, CDR1 is LNHDA, CDR2 SQIVND (reference sequence). The CDR3 nucleotides read TGTGCCAGTAGGCTTGGAGGGATGAACACTGAAGCTTTCTTT. It yields the protein CASRLGGMNTEAFF.

This clone was counted between two and nine times. The rearrangement joins TRBV14 to TRBJ2-1; 7 bases map to TRBD1. The CDR3 loop spans 15 amino acids. Germline V gene lookup returns CDR1 SGHDN and CDR2 FVKESK. V was pared by 4 bases and J by 3 bases, with 6 bases of the junction left unmatched. The CDR3 nucleotides are TGTGCCAGCAGCCTACCGGGACAGCACTACAATGAGCAGTTCTTC. Translated, it gives CASSLPGQHYNEQFF.

This clone was counted between two and nine times. V gene TRBV6-1 combines with J gene TRBJ2-1; 11 nucleotides line up with TRBD1. The CDR3 sequence is 15 residues long. V dropped 5 bases and J dropped 6; count of bases not matched to a gene: 6. From germline, CDR1 is MNHNS and CDR2 SASEGT. The CDR3 nucleotides are TGTGCCAGCAGTCAACCGGGACAGGGGGTCAATGAGCAGTTCTTC. As protein: CASSQPGQGVNEQFF.

This clone appeared a few times. The chain recombines TRBV7-9 with TRBJ2-3; 11 positions agree with TRBD2. The V gene end was trimmed by 3 bases and the J gene end by 4 bases; junction bases not matched to a gene: 0. CDR3 size: 14 residues. Germline CDR1 reads SEHNR; CDR2 reads FQNEAQ (reference sequence). CDR3 amino acids: CASSLTSGADTQYF. CDR3 in DNA: TGTGCCAGCAGCTTGACTAGCGGGGCAGATACGCAGTATTTT.

This clone was recorded a few times. The gene calls are TRBV7-9 and TRBJ1-4; D perhaps matches TRBD1 (6 bases). The V and J ends lost 0 bases and 7 bases respectively, with 15 bases between them. The length of the CDR3 is 16 residues. Germline-derived CDR1 and CDR2 are SEHNR and FQNEAQ (reference sequence). The CDR3 sequence is CASSLARTASGEKLFF. The CDR3 DNA follows: TGTGCCAGCAGCTTAGCGCGGACAGCGTCAGGTGAAAAACTGTTTTTT.

The V call is TRBV5-1, the J call TRBJ2-6; TRBD1 might be the D (6 bases). Germline V gene data show CDR1 as SGHRS and CDR2 as YFSETQ. The CDR3 contains 15 residues. The germline V and J ends were trimmed by 4 bases and 7 bases, with 15 bases remaining between them. In nucleotides, the CDR3 is TGCGCCAGCAGCGGCGGACAGCCCGGAGCCAACGTCCTGACTTTC. This sequence encodes CASSGGQPGANVLTF.

This chain uses TRBV30 with TRBJ1-5; 9 bases map to TRBD1. The CDR3 extends over 14 amino acids. Germline V lookup: CDR1 GTSNPN, CDR2 SVGIG (reference sequence). V lost 2 bases, J lost 7 bases, and 6 bases stayed unmatched. The CDR3 sequence: CAWSQQGAGQPQHF. The CDR3 DNA reads as TGTGCCTGGAGTCAACAGGGGGCAGGGCAGCCCCAGCATTTT.

Many counts were recorded for this clone. The genes are TRBV30 and TRBJ2-1; 9 bases agree with TRBD2. The CDR3 runs 15 residues. Germline V gene sequence: CDR1 GTSNPN, CDR2 SVGIG (reference sequence). Trimming cost V 7 bases and J 0 bases; bases outside gene matches: 7. CDR3 protein: CASQEAGGSYNEQFF. Written as DNA, the CDR3 is TGTGCCTCCCAAGAAGCGGGAGGCTCCTACAATGAGCAGTTCTTC.

This clone was found a few times. The genes are TRBV5-1 and TRBJ1-4; D ambiguous. The CDR3 covers 15 residues. From germline, CDR1 is SGHRS and CDR2 YFSETQ. Deletions cut 4 bases from V and 6 bases from J, with 16 bases between. DNA for the CDR3: TGCGCCAGCAGCCAAGGTCGAGTAGCAGATGAAAAACTGTTTTTT. This translates into CASSQGRVADEKLFF.

CDR3 region: CASSPSGGQGATGELFF. The CDR3 DNA sequence: TGTGCCAGCAGCCCCTCAGGGGGCCAGGGTGCCACCGGGGAGCTGTTTTTT. The chain employs TRBV9 and TRBJ2-2; 8 bases fit TRBD1. J was trimmed by 4 bases and V by 4 bases; bases with no gene match: 12. This CDR3 is 17 amino acids long. The V gene's germline CDR1 is SGDLS and CDR2 YYNGEE.

In this sample, this clone turned up a few times. The rearrangement joins TRBV10-2 to TRBJ1-1; tentatively, D is TRBD1 (6 bases). The CDR3 contains 13 residues. CDR1 is WSHSY and CDR2 is SAAADI in the germline V gene. Between the trimmed V and J ends, which lost 8 bases and 4 bases, there was a span of 14 bases. This CDR3 is CASGKSGATEAFF. Written as DNA, the CDR3 is TGCGCCAGCGGGAAATCAGGGGCCACTGAAGCTTTCTTT.

The table lists this clone with many counts. V gene TRBV11-2 combines with J gene TRBJ2-5, with 9 bases lining up with TRBD1. Looked up from germline, CDR1 is SGHAT and CDR2 is FQNNGV. The CDR3 has 16 amino acids. V was pared by 3 bases and J by 4 bases, with 9 bases of the junction left unmatched. In DNA form, the CDR3 reads TGTGCCAGCAGCTTCTACAGGGGGCGCAATACAGAGACCCAGTACTTC. It specifies CASSFYRGRNTETQYF.

The chain employs TRBV4-1 and TRBJ2-1; 10 positions match TRBD2. Per germline, CDR1 MGHRA and CDR2 YSYEKL. The CDR3 has 15 amino acids. V was clipped by 4 bases and J by 4 bases; unmatched bases: 4. CDR3 amino acids: CASSLGTSEYNEQFF. CDR3 DNA sequence: TGCGCCAGCAGCCTCGGGACTAGCGAGTACAATGAGCAGTTCTTC.